A selection of T cell receptor beta chains follows, all from one sample in a study of control samples from healthy donors and cancer patients. The assay was immunoSEQ multiplex PCR, and TCRdb's table has in-frame clones only and misses some. The table shows more than 85,000 clones, with 92% occurring only once. The specimen sequenced was blood. These TCRs come from a woman aged 18-29 years in good health. Both conserved end residues are part of each CDR3. A D gene is named only where the DNA matches it firmly. Clone sizes are given selectively: once, few, many, or a class where the clone is expanded.

j_call v_call d_call clone_size cdr3_nt cdr3_aa
TRBJ1-5 TRBV19 . . TGTGCCAGTAGTATACCCAGGGATCAGCCCCAGCATTTT CASSIPRDQPQHF
TRBJ1-3 TRBV18 . once TGTGCCAGCTCCCTGGGAAACTCTGGAAACACCATATATTTT CASSLGNSGNTIYF
TRBJ1-2 TRBV4-2 . . TGTGCCAGCAGCCTAAAGCCCGGGTATGAGGTGAACTATGGCTACACCTTC CASSLKPGYEVNYGYTF
TRBJ2-1 TRBV7-9 TRBD1 . TGTGCCAGCGGGACAGCTTACAATGAGCAGTTCTTC CASGTAYNEQFF
TRBJ1-1 TRBV19 . . TGTGCCAGTAGGGCGAACACTGAAGCTTTCTTT CASRANTEAFF
TRBJ2-5 TRBV4-1 . . TGCGCCAGCAGCCACCCAGGGAAGGTCGAGACCCAGTACTTC CASSHPGKVETQYF
TRBJ2-7 TRBV11-1 . . TGTGCCAGCAGCTTAGCGTTATCGAGCGGCGAGCAGTACTTC CASSLALSSGEQYF
TRBJ2-5 TRBV10-3 TRBD2 . TGTGCCAGCAAAAAAAGTCGGGTAGCGGGGGTACCAGAGACCCAGTACTTC CASKKSRVAGVPETQYF
TRBJ1-6 TRBV18 . . TGTGCCAGCTCACCACCACAAGGCGGAAATTCACCCCTCCACTTT CASSPPQGGNSPLHF
TRBJ2-7 TRBV14 . . TGTGCCAGCAGCATCCCAGGGGAGGACTACGAGCAGTACTTC CASSIPGEDYEQYF
TRBJ2-2 TRBV11-3 . . TGTGCCAGCAGCCCTAGAGCAGGATCGAACACCGGGGAGCTGTTTTTT CASSPRAGSNTGELFF
TRBJ1-5 TRBV6-5 . once TGTGCCAGCAGTTACTACCTTCTCGGGCCCCAGCATTTT CASSYYLLGPQHF
TRBJ2-1 TRBV11-2 . . TGTGCCAGCAGCTTAGACGGACTCCTGTCCTACAATGAGCAGTTCTTC CASSLDGLLSYNEQFF
TRBJ2-5 TRBV6-5 TRBD1 . TGTGCCAGCAGTCCTAGGGGGCTGGGAGAGACCCAGTACTTC CASSPRGLGETQYF
TRBJ2-2 TRBV27 TRBD2 . TGTGCCAGCAGCCTGGGAGGGTTCCCCGGGGAGCTGTTTTTT CASSLGGFPGELFF
TRBJ1-2 TRBV3-1/TRBV3-2 . . TGTGCCAGCAGCCCTAAGCCAGGGGTTGGCTACACCTTC CASSPKPGVGYTF
TRBJ1-2 TRBV20-1 TRBD1 . TGCAGTGCTAGTGATAGGGGGCCGGGCGGCTACACCTTC CSASDRGPGGYTF
TRBJ2-1 TRBV18 . . TGTGCCAGCTCACATTCCGGAAATGAGCAGTTCTTC CASSHSGNEQFF
TRBJ2-5 TRBV19 TRBD1 . TGTGCCAGTAGTACAGGGGGCCTGGAGACCCAGTACTTC CASSTGGLETQYF
TRBJ1-3 TRBV6-5 . . TGTGCCAGCAGTCAGTTCCTCTCTGGAAACACCATATATTTT CASSQFLSGNTIYF
TRBJ1-2 TRBV6-5 . once TGTGCCAGCAGTTACGGCCCGGGGGACAACTATGGCTACACCTTC CASSYGPGDNYGYTF
TRBJ2-1 TRBV7-9 TRBD1 . TGTGCCAGCAGCAGACAGGGGAACTACAATGAGCAGTTCTTC CASSRQGNYNEQFF
TRBJ1-2 TRBV4-3 . . TGCGCCAGCAGCCACAAGGGGGACACCGGCTACACCTTC CASSHKGDTGYTF
TRBJ1-3 TRBV3-1/TRBV3-2 . . TGTGCCAGCAGCCTAAATGGGGCAGCTGGAAACACCATATATTTT CASSLNGAAGNTIYF
TRBJ1-5 TRBV5-8 . . TGTGCCAGCAGCCTCGGTAGCGTCCCCGATCAGCCCCAGCATTTT CASSLGSVPDQPQHF
TRBJ2-4 TRBV6-6 . . TGTGCCAGCAGAATGAGAGCCAAAAACATTCAGTACTTC CASRMRAKNIQYF
TRBJ1-3 TRBV2 . many TGTGGTTCGAGGAGGGATCCTGGAAACACCATATATTTT CGSRRDPGNTIYF
TRBJ2-1 TRBV3-1/TRBV3-2 . . TGTGCCAGCAGCCAAGGCCGAAACTACAATGAGCAGTTCTTC CASSQGRNYNEQFF
TRBJ1-6 TRBV5-1 . . TGCGCCAGCAGCTTGGGGAATTCACCCCTCCACTTT CASSLGNSPLHF
TRBJ2-5 TRBV5-4 TRBD2 . TGTGCCAGCAGCCGGGGGGAGCAAGAGACCCAGTACTTC CASSRGEQETQYF
TRBJ2-7 TRBV4-3 TRBD2 few TGCGCCACCAAGCCGGGACTAGCGTCGTACGAGCAGTACTTC CATKPGLASYEQYF
TRBJ1-4 TRBV12-3/TRBV12-4 . . TGTGCCAGCAGTTTAATCGAGAATGAAAAACTGTTTTTT CASSLIENEKLFF
TRBJ2-6 TRBV6-5 . . TGTGCCAGCAGTTTTCGCACCAAGGGCCCTTTGGACGTCCTGACTTTC CASSFRTKGPLDVLTF
TRBJ2-7 TRBV10-2 TRBD1 . TGCGCCAGCAGGGGGACAGTCACTTACGAGCAGTACTTC CASRGTVTYEQYF
TRBJ2-7 TRBV11-3 . . TGTGCCAGCAGCCCACGGTCGGGGGACTCCTACGAGCAGTACTTC CASSPRSGDSYEQYF
TRBJ2-1 TRBV6-4 TRBD2 . TGTGCCAGCAGCGGGACTAGCGGGGGGGCCAATGAGCAGTTCTTC CASSGTSGGANEQFF
TRBJ1-2 TRBV12-3/TRBV12-4 . . TGTGCCAGCACTACCGGAGGGAATGGCTACACCTTC CASTTGGNGYTF
TRBJ2-7 TRBV7-9 . . TGTGCCAGCAGCTTAGGAGACGGGGTAGGGTCCTACGAGCAGTACTTC CASSLGDGVGSYEQYF
TRBJ2-7 TRBV5-1 TRBD1 once TGCGCCAGCAGCCGGGCCGGGACAGGGATAAGGGAGCAGTACTTC CASSRAGTGIREQYF
TRBJ2-1 TRBV6-5 TRBD2 . TGTGCCAGCACCCTTAGCGGGGGGGCCTACAATGAGCAGTTCTTC CASTLSGGAYNEQFF
TRBJ2-3 TRBV12-5 . . TGTGCTAGTGGTCCCCTGGACAACTGCACAGATACGCAGTATTTT CASGPLDNCTDTQYF
TRBJ1-1 TRBV11-3 . . TGTGCCAGCAGCCCGATGAACACTGAAGCTTTCTTT CASSPMNTEAFF
TRBJ1-2 TRBV12-3/TRBV12-4 . . TGTGCCAGCAGGCCACGGGTCTTCTATGGCTACACCTTC CASRPRVFYGYTF
TRBJ2-5 TRBV10-3 TRBD2 . TGTGCCATCCGAGATCCAGCGGGGTTACAAGAGACCCAGTACTTC CAIRDPAGLQETQYF
TRBJ1-2 TRBV5-5 . . TGTGCCAGCAGCGCAGGATCGAATGGCTACACCTTC CASSAGSNGYTF
TRBJ2-5 TRBV19 . once TGTGCCAGTAGTCCAAGGAGTCTAGGTGAAGAGGAGACCCAGTACTTC CASSPRSLGEEETQYF
TRBJ2-2 TRBV7-6 . . TGTGCCAGCAGCTTAGAGGGCCCCGGGGTTTTGGCCGGGGAGCTGTTTTTT CASSLEGPGVLAGELFF
TRBJ2-1 TRBV24-1 TRBD1 . TGTGCCACCAGTTCGGGACAGGATTTTAAGGGGCAGTTCTTC CATSSGQDFKGQFF
TRBJ1-6 TRBV5-4 . . TGTGCCAGCAGCTTGGAACGCTCCTATAATTCACCCCTCCACTTT CASSLERSYNSPLHF
TRBJ1-5 TRBV6-6 . . TGTGCCAGCAGTACGGGGGATCAGCCCCAGCATTTT CASSTGDQPQHF
TRBJ1-2 TRBV5-1 TRBD1 . TGCGCCAGCAGCTTGGAAGGACAGGGGGCTGGCGGCTACACCTTC CASSLEGQGAGGYTF
TRBJ2-1 TRBV5-1 TRBD2 . TGCGCCAGCAGGCGGGAGGGGACCTACAATGAGCAGTTCTTC CASRREGTYNEQFF
TRBJ1-2 TRBV4-1 . . TGCGCCAGCAGCCAAGATCATGGACAGAACTATGGCTACACCTTC CASSQDHGQNYGYTF
TRBJ1-3 TRBV3-1/TRBV3-2 . once TGTGCCACCCTCTCTGGAAACACCATATATTTT CATLSGNTIYF
TRBJ1-1 TRBV5-1 TRBD1 . TGCGCCAGCAGCGCCTGGGACAGGGAGGATGGAGCTTTCTTT CASSAWDREDGAFF
TRBJ1-2 TRBV6-6 TRBD1 . TGTGCCATACAGGGGGCTGGAGGCTACACCTTC CAIQGAGGYTF
TRBJ1-2 TRBV6-6 . once TGTGCCAGCAGTTACGACCAGGGGCCTCCGTTCTATGGCTACACCTTC CASSYDQGPPFYGYTF
TRBJ1-3 TRBV2 . . TGTGCCACCCCCGGCGTGCCTGGGGATGGAAACACCATATATTTT CATPGVPGDGNTIYF
TRBJ1-5 TRBV7-8 . . TGTGCCAGCAGAGACCTGGGATTTGGACAGCCCCAGCATTTT CASRDLGFGQPQHF
TRBJ2-2 TRBV4-1 TRBD2 . TGCGCCAGCAGCCAAGGCTGGGGGGGAGACACCGGGGAGCTGTTTTTT CASSQGWGGDTGELFF